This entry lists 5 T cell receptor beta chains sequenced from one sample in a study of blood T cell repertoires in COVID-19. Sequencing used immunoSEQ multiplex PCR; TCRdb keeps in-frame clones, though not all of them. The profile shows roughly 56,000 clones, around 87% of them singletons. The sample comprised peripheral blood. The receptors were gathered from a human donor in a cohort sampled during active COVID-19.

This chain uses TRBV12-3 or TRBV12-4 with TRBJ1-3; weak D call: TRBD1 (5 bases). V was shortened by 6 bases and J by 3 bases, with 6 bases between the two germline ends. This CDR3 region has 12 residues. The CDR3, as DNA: TGTGCCAGCAGGGGGCTTGGAAACACCATATATTTT. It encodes CASRGLGNTIYF.

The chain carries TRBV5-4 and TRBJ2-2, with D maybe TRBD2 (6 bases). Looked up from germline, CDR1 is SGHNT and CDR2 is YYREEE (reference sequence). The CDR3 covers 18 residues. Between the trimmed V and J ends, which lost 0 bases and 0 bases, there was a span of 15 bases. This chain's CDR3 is CASSLGPWRAANTGELFF. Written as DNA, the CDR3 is TGTGCCAGCAGCTTGGGTCCGTGGAGGGCGGCGAACACCGGGGAGCTGTTTTTT.

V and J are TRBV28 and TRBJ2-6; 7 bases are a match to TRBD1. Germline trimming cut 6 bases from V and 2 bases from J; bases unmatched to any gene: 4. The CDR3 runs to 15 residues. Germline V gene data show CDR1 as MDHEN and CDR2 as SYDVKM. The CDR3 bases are TGTGCCAGCAGGGCCGGGACAGCTGGGGCCAACGTCCTGACTTTC. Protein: CASRAGTAGANVLTF. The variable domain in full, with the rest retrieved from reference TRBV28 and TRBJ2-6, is DVKVTQSSRYLVKRTGEKVFLECVQDMDHENMFWYRQDPGLGLRLIYFSYDVKMKEKGDIPEGYSVSREKKERFSLILESASTNQTSMYLCASRAGTAGANVLTFGAGSRLTVL.

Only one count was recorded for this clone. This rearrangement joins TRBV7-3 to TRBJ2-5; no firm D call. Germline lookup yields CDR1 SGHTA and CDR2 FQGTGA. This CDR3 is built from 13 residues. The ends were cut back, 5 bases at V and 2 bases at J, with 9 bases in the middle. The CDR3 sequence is CASSRSVQETQYF. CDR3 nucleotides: TGTGCCAGCAGCCGCAGTGTTCAAGAGACCCAGTACTTC.

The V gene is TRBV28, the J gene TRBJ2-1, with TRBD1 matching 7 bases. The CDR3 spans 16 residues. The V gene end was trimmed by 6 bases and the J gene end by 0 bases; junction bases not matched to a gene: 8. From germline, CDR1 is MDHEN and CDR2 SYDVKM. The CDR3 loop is CASSTGQKSSYNEQFF. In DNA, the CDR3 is TGTGCCAGCAGCACGGGACAGAAGAGCTCCTACAATGAGCAGTTCTTC.